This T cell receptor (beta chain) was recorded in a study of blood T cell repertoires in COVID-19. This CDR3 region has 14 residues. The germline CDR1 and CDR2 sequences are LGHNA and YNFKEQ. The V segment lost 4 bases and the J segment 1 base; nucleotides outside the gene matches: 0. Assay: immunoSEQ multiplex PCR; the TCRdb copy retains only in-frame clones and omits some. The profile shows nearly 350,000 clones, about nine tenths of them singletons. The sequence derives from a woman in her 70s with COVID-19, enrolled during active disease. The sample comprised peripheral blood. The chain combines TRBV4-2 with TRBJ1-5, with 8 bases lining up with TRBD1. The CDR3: CASSRDRSNQPQHF. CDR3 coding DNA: TGTGCCAGCAGCCGGGACAGGAGCAATCAGCCCCAGCATTTT.